Presented here are 12 T cell receptor beta chains from one specimen sequenced in a study of T cells after posttransplantation cyclophosphamide. Generated by immunoSEQ multiplex PCR, the TCRdb table keeps only in-frame clones and is missing some. Reported are some 23,000 clones, none seen only once; the ten largest carry 4.4%. Material for sequencing was PBMCs. These TCRs come from a woman aged 45-59 years in good health, CMV-negative, and a related stem cell transplant donor.

This clone was seen at least ten times. The chain combines TRBV28 with TRBJ2-7, with TRBD1 as a possible D gene (6 bases). Trimming removed 10 bases at V and 0 bases at J, with 19 bases between. Germline CDR1 and CDR2: MDHEN and SYDVKM. The CDR3 extends over 15 amino acids. CDR3 amino acids: CANAKTGPSSYEQYF. The DNA of the CDR3 is TGTGCCAACGCTAAAACAGGGCCAAGCTCCTACGAGCAGTACTTC.

Ten or more counts support this clone. V is TRBV2 and J is TRBJ1-5; no reliable D call. CDR1 is SNHLY, CDR2 FYNNEI, per germline. The CDR3 has 14 residues. The V gene lost 2 bases and the J gene lost 3 bases, with 8 bases spanning the gap. The CDR3 DNA is TGTGCCAGCAGTGAACAGGTATCCAATCAGCCCCAGCATTTT. It codes for CASSEQVSNQPQHF. Complete variable domain (other parts from reference TRBV2 and TRBJ1-5): EPEVTQTPSHQVTQMGQEVILRCVPISNHLYFYWYRQILGQKVEFLVSFYNNEISEKSEIFDDQFSVERPDGSNFTLKIRSTKLEDSAMYFCASSEQVSNQPQHFGDGTRLSIL.

This clone occurred a few times. V and J are TRBV29-1 and TRBJ2-7; tentatively, D is TRBD1 (7 bases). The J call may be in error: the DNA end matches TRBJ2-5 better. The germline gives CDR1 SQVTM, CDR2 ANQGSEA. The CDR3 covers 15 residues. The CDR3 is CSVGGVGGVQETQYF. In nucleotides, the CDR3 is TGCAGCGTTGGGGGGGTAGGGGGCGTCCAAGAGACCCAGTACTTC.

This clone was seen many times. Here the CDR3 DNA reads TGTGCCTCGGCCCTAGCGCGGGAGACCCAGTACTTC. Amino acid sequence: CASALARETQYF. The chain employs TRBV2 and TRBJ2-5, with D possibly matching TRBD2 (6 bases). V shed 11 bases and J shed 5 bases, with 15 bases lying between them. This CDR3 has 12 amino acids. Germline values: CDR1 SNHLY, CDR2 FYNNEI.

This clone was recorded many times. V and J are TRBV27 and TRBJ1-4, with 7 bases fitting TRBD1. Germline trimming cut 6 bases from V and 4 bases from J; bases unmatched to any gene: 8. CDR1 and CDR2 from the germline V gene are MNHEY and SMNVEV (reference sequence). The CDR3 contains 15 residues. CDR3 sequence reads: CASRLTGEFNEKLFF. CDR3 DNA: TGTGCCAGCAGACTTACAGGGGAGTTTAATGAAAAACTGTTTTTT.

This clone was recorded many times. The chain joins TRBV11-1 to TRBJ2-1; 7 bases map to TRBD2. Germline lookup yields CDR1 SGHAT and CDR2 FQDESV (reference sequence). The ends lost 6 bases at V and 4 bases at J; junction bases unmatched: 6. CDR3 length equals 14 residues. CDR3 amino acids: CASRPGGSYNEQFF. For the CDR3, the DNA is TGTGCCAGCAGGCCGGGAGGATCTTACAATGAGCAGTTCTTC.

This clone was seen many times. This chain joins TRBV5-1 and TRBJ2-1; 7 nucleotides match TRBD2. Per germline, CDR1 SGHRS and CDR2 YFSETQ. This CDR3 is 16 amino acids long. The V segment lost 2 bases and the J segment 3 bases; nucleotides outside the gene matches: 8. In DNA, the CDR3 is TGCGCCAGCAGCTTAAAAGGCGGGAGTAACTACAATGAGCAGTTCTTC. Residues: CASSLKGGSNYNEQFF.

The table lists this clone with many counts. The CDR3 region has the DNA TGTGCCAGCAGTTACCGCCGGACAATTGGGGACACCATATATTTT. Translation gives CASSYRRTIGDTIYF. V gene TRBV6-5 combines with J gene TRBJ1-3; perhaps TRBD1 as D (5 bases). Trimming shortened V by 2 bases and J by 8 bases, and 16 bases separated the two germline ends. Germline CDR1 MNHEY, CDR2 SVGAGI. CDR3 length equals 15 residues.

The J gene is TRBJ2-5, the V gene TRBV9, with TRBD1 identical over 7 bases. The J call could be wrong; TRBJ2-7 is a better fit for the DNA end. CDR1 and CDR2 (germline): SGDLS, YYNGEE. The CDR3 sequence is 15 residues long. This chain's CDR3 is CASSTSGTAILEQYF. The CDR3 DNA reads TGTGCCAGCAGCACCTCCGGGACAGCTATCCTCGAGCAGTACTTC.

This clone was seen at least ten times. This chain uses TRBV5-1 with TRBJ2-2; 8 nucleotides agree with TRBD1. J gave up 3 bases and V 2 bases, and 3 bases lay outside the gene matches. The germline V gene has CDR1 SGHRS and CDR2 YFSETQ. The CDR3 covers 15 residues. CDR3 DNA sequence: TGCGCCAGCAGCTTACCGACAGGGGACACCGGGGAGCTGTTTTTT. The encoded protein is CASSLPTGDTGELFF.

This clone was seen repeatedly, ten times or more. The chain recombines TRBV6-6 with TRBJ2-5; TRBD2 matches 10 bases. Germline CDR1 reads MNHNY; CDR2 reads SVGAGI (reference sequence). The CDR3 extends over 16 amino acids. The ends lost 4 bases at V and 0 bases at J; junction bases unmatched: 5. The CDR3 region is CASSSSGGEYQETQYF. CDR3 nucleotide sequence: TGTGCCAGCAGTTCCAGCGGGGGGGAGTACCAAGAGACCCAGTACTTC.

The table lists this clone with many counts. The rearrangement uses TRBV4-1 and TRBJ1-1; a weak D match, TRBD1 (5 bases). The CDR3 runs 16 residues. In germline, CDR1 is MGHRA, CDR2 YSYEKL. The V gene lost 4 bases and the J gene lost 4 bases, with 19 bases spanning the gap. This CDR3 reads CASSLFLIAQGTEAFF. In DNA, the CDR3 is TGCGCCAGCAGCCTCTTCTTAATCGCCCAGGGCACTGAAGCTTTCTTT.